These 4 T cell receptor beta chains were all obtained from the same sample, sequenced in a study of monozygotic twins with inflammatory bowel disease. TCRdb reprocessed the 5' RACE reads and stores each CDR3 protein as one record, lacking DNA. Its listing shows approximately 420,000 distinct CDR3 sequences. Sequenced material: blood. The receptors stem from a human donor with ulcerative colitis or Crohn's disease, or a healthy co-twin of an affected twin (not recorded which).

CDR3 in amino acids: CASSQYSGTGELFF. The chain carries TRBV3-1 and TRBJ2-2; as DNA is missing, the TRBD2 call by TCRdb cannot be tested. The CDR3 runs 14 residues. In germline, CDR1 is LGHDT, CDR2 YNNKEL (reference sequence).

This chain links TRBV28 with TRBJ2-4. This CDR3 region has 15 residues. Germline assignment: CDR1 MDHEN and CDR2 SYDVKM. The CDR3 loop is CASSYEGILTNIQYF.

The rearrangement joins TRBV5-1 to TRBJ2-7; the D call of TRBD1 rests on TCRdb alone, since no DNA is present to check it. The germline CDR1 and CDR2 sequences are SGHRS and YFSETQ. The CDR3 sequence is 14 residues long. The CDR3 region is CASSPREKGLEQYF. The full variable domain, with the rest looked up from reference TRBV5-1 and TRBJ2-7, is KAGVTQTPRYLIKTRGQQVTLSCSPISGHRSVSWYQQTPGQGLQFLFEYFSETQRNKGNFPGRFSGRQFSNSRSEMNVSTLELGDSALYLCASSPREKGLEQYFGPGTRLTVT.

This sequence joins TRBV6-1 and TRBJ2-2; the D call from TCRdb, TRBD1, cannot be confirmed without DNA. Germline assignment: CDR1 MNHNS and CDR2 SASEGT. This CDR3 region has 14 residues. CDR3 sequence: CASRHRDSTGELFF.